A selection of T cell receptor beta chains follows, all from one sample in a study of blood T cell repertoires in COVID-19. Some clones are missing from TCRdb's copy, which holds only in-frame ones; the method was immunoSEQ multiplex PCR. The data show approximately 180,000 clones, over 60% seen once. Sample: peripheral blood. The receptors come from a woman aged 70 to 79 with acute or convalescent COVID-19. CDR3s include the opening cysteine and the closing phenylalanine or tryptophan. Each record gives: D gene, J gene, V gene, clone size, CDR3 protein, CDR3 DNA. D genes are given only for firm matches. The listing skips clone size in some rows; elsewhere it reads once, few, many or a size class.

TRBD1 | TRBJ2-2 | TRBV4-1 | NA | CASSQGQGNTGELFF | TGCGCCAGCAGCCAAGGACAGGGTAACACCGGGGAGCTGTTTTTT
TRBD1 | TRBJ1-4 | TRBV2 | once | CASKGQINEKLFF | TGTGCCAGCAAGGGACAGATTAATGAAAAACTGTTTTTT
NA | TRBJ1-3 | TRBV7-2 | NA | CASSPQISSGNTIYF | TGTGCCAGCAGCCCGCAGATATCTTCTGGAAACACCATATATTTT
NA | TRBJ2-2 | TRBV2 | NA | CASRLVITGELFF | TGTGCCAGCAGACTAGTAATCACCGGGGAGCTGTTTTTT
TRBD1 | TRBJ1-6 | TRBV27 | NA | CASSVGTGVGSPLHF | TGTGCCAGCAGTGTAGGGACAGGGGTAGGCTCACCCCTCCACTTT
TRBD2 | TRBJ2-1 | TRBV19 | NA | CASIASGRINEQFF | TGTGCCAGTATAGCTAGCGGGAGAATCAATGAGCAGTTCTTC
NA | TRBJ2-7 | TRBV6-1 | NA | CASSYGGRSYEQYF | TGTGCCAGCAGTTATGGGGGGAGATCCTACGAGCAGTACTTC
NA | TRBJ2-7 | TRBV10-3 | few | CAIGGREGSYEQYF | TGTGCCATAGGGGGTAGGGAGGGGTCCTACGAGCAGTACTTC
NA | TRBJ1-2 | TRBV5-4 | NA | CASSLSTTDLNYGYTF | TGTGCCAGCAGCCTATCAACGACAGACCTTAACTATGGCTACACCTTC
NA | TRBJ2-3 | TRBV3-1/TRBV3-2 | NA | CASSQAGAGVGSDTQYF | TGTGCCAGCAGCCAAGCGGGAGCCGGTGTCGGGTCAGATACGCAGTATTTT
TRBD2 | TRBJ2-7 | TRBV9 | once | CASSVLAGPSYEQYF | TGTGCCAGCAGCGTACTAGCGGGACCCTCCTACGAGCAGTACTTC
TRBD2 | TRBJ2-1 | TRBV7-3 | few | CASSLVSGSHSYNEQFF | TGTGCCAGCAGCTTAGTTAGCGGGAGTCACTCCTACAATGAGCAGTTCTTC
NA | TRBJ2-7 | TRBV5-1 | NA | CASSLALSGAYEQYF | TGCGCCAGCAGCTTGGCCCTCAGCGGCGCCTACGAGCAGTACTTC
NA | TRBJ1-1 | TRBV30 | NA | CAWSVDIEAFF | TGTGCCTGGAGTGTCGACATCGAAGCTTTCTTT
NA | TRBJ2-1 | TRBV7-3 | NA | CASSLASGRGEQFF | TGTGCCAGCAGCTTAGCCAGCGGCCGGGGTGAGCAGTTCTTC
NA | TRBJ1-1 | TRBV19 | NA | CASSNGGMNTEAFF | TGTGCCAGTAGTAATGGGGGCATGAACACTGAAGCTTTCTTT
NA | TRBJ2-5 | TRBV6-5 | NA | CASSYLGTQYF | TGTGCCAGCAGTTACCTAGGGACCCAGTACTTC
TRBD2 | TRBJ2-7 | TRBV5-1 | NA | CASSFGTSALEQYF | TGCGCCAGCAGCTTCGGGACTAGCGCCTTAGAGCAGTACTTC
TRBD1 | TRBJ1-2 | TRBV5-4 | NA | CASSLDGTGGGYTF | TGTGCCAGCAGCTTGGATGGGACAGGGGGTGGCTACACCTTC
NA | TRBJ1-4 | TRBV30 | NA | CAWSPPVGGAGEKLFF | TGTGCCTGGAGTCCACCAGTGGGGGGGGCTGGAGAAAAACTGTTTTTT
NA | TRBJ1-4 | TRBV7-2 | NA | CASSSVRGLNEKLFF | TGTGCCAGCAGCTCCGTTCGGGGTTTAAATGAAAAACTGTTTTTT
NA | TRBJ1-4 | TRBV2 | NA | CASSVHHPQVGASNEKLFF | TGTGCCAGCAGTGTGCACCACCCCCAGGTTGGGGCCTCTAATGAAAAACTGTTTTTT
TRBD1 | TRBJ2-5 | TRBV7-3 | NA | CASSRTGGDTQYF | TGTGCCAGCAGCCGGACAGGGGGTGATACCCAGTACTTC
NA | TRBJ1-4 | TRBV24-1 | NA | CATSDERNEKLFF | TGTGCCACCAGTGACGAGAGAAATGAAAAACTGTTTTTT
TRBD2 | TRBJ2-1 | TRBV5-4 | NA | CASRVGLAGGEQFF | TGTGCCAGCAGGGTTGGACTAGCGGGAGGCGAGCAGTTCTTC
NA | TRBJ2-1 | TRBV19 | NA | CASSISEIAYNEQFF | TGTGCCAGTAGTATCTCGGAGATCGCCTACAATGAGCAGTTCTTC
NA | TRBJ1-2 | TRBV6-5 | NA | CASKPASFNYGYTF | TGTGCCAGCAAACCCGCAAGCTTTAACTATGGCTACACCTTC
TRBD2 | TRBJ2-1 | TRBV11-3 | NA | CASSLGTSGNNEQFF | TGTGCCAGCAGCTTAGGTACCAGCGGGAACAATGAGCAGTTCTTC
TRBD1 | TRBJ2-7 | TRBV6-6 | NA | CASNPSSRTGGYEQYF | TGTGCCAGCAACCCGTCGAGCCGGACAGGGGGCTACGAGCAGTACTTC
NA | TRBJ2-3 | TRBV3-1/TRBV3-2 | few | CASSQGPRSFREGQDTQYF | TGTGCCAGCAGCCAAGGCCCACGTAGTTTCCGGGAAGGCCAGGATACGCAGTATTTT
NA | TRBJ2-1 | TRBV6-6 | NA | CASSYPGQTNEQFF | TGTGCCAGCAGTTACCCTGGACAGACCAATGAGCAGTTCTTC
NA | TRBJ1-1 | TRBV3-1/TRBV3-2 | NA | CASRRRDYTEAFF | TGTGCCAGCAGAAGACGGGACTACACTGAAGCTTTCTTT
TRBD1 | TRBJ1-2 | TRBV7-2 | NA | CASSAGGTGRNGYTF | TGTGCCAGCAGCGCCGGGGGGACAGGGCGTAATGGCTACACCTTC
NA | TRBJ2-7 | TRBV7-9 | once | CASSFLGADSYEQYF | TGTGCCAGCAGCTTTCTGGGAGCGGACTCCTACGAGCAGTACTTC
NA | TRBJ1-3 | TRBV7-9 | NA | CASSLLTGNTIYF | TGTGCCAGCAGCTTACTGACAGGAAACACCATATATTTT
TRBD1 | TRBJ1-2 | TRBV5-1 | NA | CASSARDRADYGYTF | TGCGCCAGCAGCGCTAGGGACAGGGCGGACTATGGCTACACCTTC
TRBD2 | TRBJ2-6 | TRBV7-8 | NA | CASSSRTSGRGSGANVLTF | TGTGCCAGCAGCTCAAGGACTAGCGGGAGAGGGTCTGGGGCCAACGTCCTGACTTTC
NA | TRBJ1-3 | TRBV4-1 | NA | CASSQWAGLGNTIYF | TGCGCCAGCAGCCAATGGGCGGGTCTCGGAAACACCATATATTTT
TRBD1 | TRBJ1-5 | TRBV5-6 | NA | CASSLGAGQDNQPQHF | TGTGCCAGCAGCTTGGGAGCCGGACAGGACAATCAGCCCCAGCATTTT
TRBD2 | TRBJ2-2 | TRBV15 | NA | CATSTGTSGANTGELFF | TGTGCCACCAGCACCGGGACTAGCGGGGCGAACACCGGGGAGCTGTTTTTT
NA | TRBJ1-1 | TRBV7-9 | NA | CASSFPLLLRANTEAFF | TGTGCCAGCAGCTTCCCGCTACTTTTGCGGGCGAACACTGAAGCTTTCTTT
NA | TRBJ1-3 | TRBV5-5 | once | CASSLDSFSGNTIYF | TGTGCCAGCAGCCTGGACAGCTTCTCTGGAAACACCATATATTTT
TRBD1 | TRBJ1-4 | TRBV28 | NA | CASSSRQGSDEKLFF | TGTGCCAGCAGTTCAAGACAGGGGTCCGATGAAAAACTGTTTTTT
TRBD2 | TRBJ2-1 | TRBV27 | NA | CASSTGTSGSGTYNEQFF | TGTGCCAGCAGTACCGGGACTAGCGGGAGTGGGACCTACAATGAGCAGTTCTTC
NA | TRBJ2-1 | TRBV6-5 | NA | CASSRGVGDEQFF | TGTGCCAGCAGCCGAGGTGTCGGGGATGAGCAGTTCTTC
TRBD2 | TRBJ2-3 | TRBV5-4 | NA | CASSLQSGGGTQYF | TGTGCCAGCAGCTTGCAATCGGGGGGAGGTACGCAGTATTTT
TRBD1 | TRBJ1-5 | TRBV4-1 | NA | CASSTNRGQPQHF | TGCGCCAGCAGCACTAACAGGGGACAGCCCCAGCATTTT
TRBD1 | TRBJ1-5 | TRBV18 | once | CASSPDRDRPQHF | TGTGCCAGCTCACCGGACAGGGACCGGCCCCAGCATTTT
TRBD2 | TRBJ2-7 | TRBV4-2 | NA | CASSPQVAGEGEQYF | TGTGCCAGCAGCCCCCAAGTCGCGGGAGAGGGGGAGCAGTACTTC
NA | TRBJ2-1 | TRBV6-5 | once | CASRLAGEQFF | TGTGCCAGCAGATTAGCTGGTGAGCAGTTCTTC
NA | TRBJ1-2 | TRBV6-5 | NA | CASSYDRDRAFYGYTF | TGTGCCAGCAGTTACGACCGAGACAGAGCATTCTATGGCTACACCTTC
NA | TRBJ2-1 | TRBV10-3 | NA | CAISEGPQVNEQFF | TGTGCCATCAGTGAGGGGCCCCAAGTCAATGAGCAGTTCTTC
NA | TRBJ2-5 | TRBV5-1 | few | CASSLASADKTQYF | TGCGCCAGCAGCTTGGCCAGCGCTGATAAGACCCAGTACTTC
TRBD1 | TRBJ1-5 | TRBV2 | NA | CASRTGTGTNQPQHF | TGTGCCAGCAGAACCGGGACAGGGACCAATCAGCCCCAGCATTTT
TRBD1 | TRBJ2-5 | TRBV7-9 | NA | CASSPSYRGRGETQYF | TGTGCCAGCAGCCCTTCATACAGGGGGCGAGGGGAGACCCAGTACTTC